This T cell receptor (beta chain) was sequenced in a study of beta chain features in type 1 diabetes. Looking at the study overall: The samples had about 110,000,000 sorted cells examined in all.

Study findings and constraints: A moderate, significant TCRB CDR3 shortening appeared in type 1 diabetes across four CD4+ subsets. PCR, the amplification step, might favor shorter templates, equally in patients and controls.

The whole isolated RNA underwent reverse transcription, so sequencing captured expressed TCRB transcripts. Repertoires were generated with immunoSEQ multiplex PCR, while TCRdb's copy carries only in-frame clones and drops some. The data contain 500,000 to 800,000 clones, about an eighth of them singletons. This clone was detected a few times. Its target is unknown. Donors underwent one heparinised blood draw, about 120 mL on average. It was via CD45RO/CCR7/CD25/CD127/CD95/CD27 that CD4+ naive, central memory, regulatory and stem cell-like memory cells were sorted. The CDR3 has 14 residues. The V and J ends lost 5 bases and 1 base, in that order; junction bases with no gene match: 4. Germline loops: CDR1 ENHRY, CDR2 SYGVKD.

This rearrangement joins TRBV10-3 to TRBJ2-7; 8 bases agree with TRBD1. The sequenced sample was naive CD4+ T cells from blood. This TCR came from a man aged 30 to 39 with type 1 diabetes. CDR3 residues: CAISPGQASYEQYF. DNA of the CDR3: TGTGCCATCAGTCCGGGACAGGCATCCTACGAGCAGTACTTC.